What follows are 6 T cell receptor beta chains derived from one specimen sequenced in a study of blood T cell repertoires in COVID-19. Libraries were prepared by immunoSEQ multiplex PCR; TCRdb keeps only in-frame clonotypes and omits some of them. The sample yields over 300,000 clones, 65% to 90% seen once. Sequencing was carried out using peripheral blood. These receptors were collected from a human donor in a cohort sampled during active COVID-19.

This chain links TRBV9 with TRBJ2-2, with TRBD1 as a possible D gene (7 bases). This CDR3 has 18 amino acids. CDR1 is SGDLS and CDR2 is YYNGEE in the germline V gene. V lost 3 bases to trimming and J lost 0 bases, with 18 bases between them. The CDR3 nucleotides are TGTGCCAGCAGCGCTTCCGCGGGACAGCGATCGAACACCGGGGAGCTGTTTTTT. Protein product: CASSASAGQRSNTGELFF.

Points on this clone: This sample also contains other DNA sequences that code for the same CDR3. The chain recombines TRBV7-3 with TRBJ2-5; 9 bases line up with TRBD2. There are 13 residues in the CDR3. The J segment lost 4 bases and the V segment lost 6 bases, leaving 3 bases of the junction unmatched. Germline values: CDR1 SGHTA, CDR2 FQGTGA. CDR3 in DNA: TGTGCCAGCAGTCTTAGCGGGGGAGAGACCCAGTACTTC. This sequence encodes CASSLSGGETQYF.

This clone was observed a handful of times. CDR3: CASSVGGDGYTF. DNA of the CDR3: TGTGCCAGCAGCGTAGGAGGAGATGGCTACACCTTC. The chain carries TRBV9 and TRBJ1-2; no definite D call. Trimming took 0 bases from V and 6 from J, leaving 6 bases between them. This CDR3 comprises 12 residues. Germline-derived CDR1 and CDR2 are SGDLS and YYNGEE.

CDR3 amino acids: CASSYEGQPQHF. In DNA, the CDR3 is TGTGCCAGCAGTTACGAGGGACAGCCCCAGCATTTT. The V gene is TRBV6-6, the J gene TRBJ1-5; unclear D gene. This CDR3 is 12 amino acids long. Germline CDR1 and CDR2: MNHNY and SVGAGI (reference sequence). V was pared by 2 bases and J by 7 bases, with 6 bases between.

The chain is built from TRBV7-8 and TRBJ2-7, with D possibly being TRBD2 (5 bases). CDR3 length equals 15 residues. Between the trimmed V and J ends, which lost 0 bases and 0 bases, there was a span of 9 bases. The germline gives CDR1 SGHVS, CDR2 FQNEAQ. In DNA form, the CDR3 reads TGTGCCAGCAGCTTAGCGGGAGAGTTCTCCTACGAGCAGTACTTC. Residues: CASSLAGEFSYEQYF.

The chain joins TRBV20-1 to TRBJ2-3; tentative D call: TRBD2 (5 bases). Deletions cut 6 bases from V and 1 base from J, with 17 bases between. The CDR3 consists of 15 residues. Looked up from germline, CDR1 is DFQATT and CDR2 is SNEGSKA (reference sequence). CDR3 in DNA: TGCAGTGCGAGTTCCAGGACTTCTGGCACAGATACGCAGTATTTT. It yields the protein CSASSRTSGTDTQYF.